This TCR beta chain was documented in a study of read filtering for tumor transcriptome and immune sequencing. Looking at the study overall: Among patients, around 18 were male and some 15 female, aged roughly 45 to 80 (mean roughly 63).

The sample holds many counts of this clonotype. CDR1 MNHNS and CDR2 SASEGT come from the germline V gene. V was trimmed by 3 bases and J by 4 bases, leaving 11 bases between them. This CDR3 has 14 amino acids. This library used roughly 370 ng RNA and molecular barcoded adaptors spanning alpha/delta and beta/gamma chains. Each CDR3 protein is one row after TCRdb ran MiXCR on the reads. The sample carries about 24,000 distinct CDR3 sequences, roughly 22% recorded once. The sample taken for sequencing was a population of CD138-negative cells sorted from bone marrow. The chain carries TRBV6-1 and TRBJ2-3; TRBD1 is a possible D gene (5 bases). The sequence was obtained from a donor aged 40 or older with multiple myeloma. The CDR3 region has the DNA TGTGCCAGCAGTGACCTAGGCAGGGCAGATACGCAGTATTTT. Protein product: CASSDLGRADTQYF.